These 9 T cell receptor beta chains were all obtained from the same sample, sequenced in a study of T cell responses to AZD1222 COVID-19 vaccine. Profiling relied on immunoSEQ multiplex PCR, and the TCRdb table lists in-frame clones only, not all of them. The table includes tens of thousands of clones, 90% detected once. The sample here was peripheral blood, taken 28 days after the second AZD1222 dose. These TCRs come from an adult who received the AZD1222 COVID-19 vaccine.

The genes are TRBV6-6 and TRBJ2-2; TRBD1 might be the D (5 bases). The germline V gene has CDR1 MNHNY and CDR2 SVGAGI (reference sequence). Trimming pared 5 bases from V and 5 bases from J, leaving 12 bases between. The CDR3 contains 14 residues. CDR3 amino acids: CASSPTPGTGELFF. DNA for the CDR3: TGTGCCAGCAGTCCGACTCCAGGGACCGGGGAGCTGTTTTTT.

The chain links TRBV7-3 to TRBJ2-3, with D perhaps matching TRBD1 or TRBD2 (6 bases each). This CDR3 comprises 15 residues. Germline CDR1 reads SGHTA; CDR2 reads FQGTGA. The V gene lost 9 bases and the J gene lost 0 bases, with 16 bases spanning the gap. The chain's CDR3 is CASGVRRGSTDTQYF. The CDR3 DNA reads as TGTGCCAGTGGGGTCAGGAGGGGGAGCACAGATACGCAGTATTTT.

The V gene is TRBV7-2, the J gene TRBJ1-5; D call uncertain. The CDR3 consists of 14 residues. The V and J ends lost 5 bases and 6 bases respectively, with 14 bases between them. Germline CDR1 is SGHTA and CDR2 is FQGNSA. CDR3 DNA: TGTGCCAGCAGCCCAAGACTGGGAGGTCAGCCCCAGCATTTT. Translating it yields CASSPRLGGQPQHF.

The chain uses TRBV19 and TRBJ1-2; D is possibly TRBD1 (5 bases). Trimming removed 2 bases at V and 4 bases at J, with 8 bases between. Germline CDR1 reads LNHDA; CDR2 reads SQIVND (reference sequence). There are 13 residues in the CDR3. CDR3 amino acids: CASSIRGVYGYTF. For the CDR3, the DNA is TGTGCCAGTAGTATAAGGGGCGTCTATGGCTACACCTTC. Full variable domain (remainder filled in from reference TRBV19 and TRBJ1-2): DGGITQSPKYLFRKEGQNVTLSCEQNLNHDAMYWYRQDPGQGLRLIYYSQIVNDFQKGDIAEGYSVSREKKESFPLTVTSAQKNPTAFYLCASSIRGVYGYTFGSGTRLTVV.

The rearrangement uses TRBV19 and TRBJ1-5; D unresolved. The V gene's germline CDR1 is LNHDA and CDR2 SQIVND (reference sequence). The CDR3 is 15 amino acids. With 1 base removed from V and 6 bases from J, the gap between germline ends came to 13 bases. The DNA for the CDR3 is TGTGCCAGTAGTATAGGCCAAATCGCGGGTCAGCCCCAGCATTTT. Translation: CASSIGQIAGQPQHF.

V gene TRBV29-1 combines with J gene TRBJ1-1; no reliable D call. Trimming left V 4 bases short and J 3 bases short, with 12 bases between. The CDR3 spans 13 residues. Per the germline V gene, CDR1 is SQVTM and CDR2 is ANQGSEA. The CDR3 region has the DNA TGCAGCGTTGTTGTTGTTTGGGACACTGAAGCTTTCTTT. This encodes CSVVVVWDTEAFF.

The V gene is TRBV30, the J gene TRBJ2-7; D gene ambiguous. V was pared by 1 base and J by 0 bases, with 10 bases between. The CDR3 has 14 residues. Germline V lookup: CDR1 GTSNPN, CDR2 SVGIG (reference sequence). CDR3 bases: TGTGCCTGGAGTGAGGCCTCATACTCCTACGAGCAGTACTTC. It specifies CAWSEASYSYEQYF.

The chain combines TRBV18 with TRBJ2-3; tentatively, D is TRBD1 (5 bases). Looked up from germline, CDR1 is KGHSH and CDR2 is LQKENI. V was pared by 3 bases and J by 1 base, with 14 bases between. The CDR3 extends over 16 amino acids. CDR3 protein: CASSPLKVGGTDTQYF. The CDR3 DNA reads TGTGCCAGCTCACCCTTGAAAGTAGGGGGCACAGATACGCAGTATTTT.

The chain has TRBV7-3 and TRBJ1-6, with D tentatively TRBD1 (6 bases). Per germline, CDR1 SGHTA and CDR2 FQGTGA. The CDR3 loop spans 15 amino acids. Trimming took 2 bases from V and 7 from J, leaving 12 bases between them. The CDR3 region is CASSLEGGRNSPLHF. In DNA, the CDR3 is TGTGCCAGCAGCTTAGAGGGGGGGCGCAATTCACCCCTCCACTTT.